One and the same sample provided the 2 T cell receptor beta chains below, sequenced in a study of vaccination and CD4 T cells after COVID-19. The treatment denotes: approximately 9-day PBMC culture with coronavirus spike peptide pools or control peptides (ViraFEST assay). Prior to the COVID-19 pandemic (2011-2018), the unexposed donor's CD4+ T cells were collected. Their antigens remain unidentified. Cultured CD4+ T cell DNA underwent sequencing with the Oncomine TCR Beta short-read assay. Cultured CD4+ T cells were the source of extracted genomic DNA. TCRdb passed the PCR reads through MiXCR, listing each CDR3 protein once. The table includes 7,500 to 10,000 distinct CDR3 sequences, 28% detected once. Sequences were obtained from CD4+ T cells from blood, cultured in vitro. These receptors all stem from a human donor in good health.

The rearrangement joins TRBV20-1 to TRBJ2-5, with 11 bases that match TRBD2. The junction had 4 bases not matched to a gene; V was cut back by 3 bases and J by 1 base. CDR1 DFQATT and CDR2 SNEGSKA come from the germline V gene (reference sequence). This CDR3 is built from 15 residues. The CDR3 here is CSASDSGRAQETQYF. CDR3 nucleotide sequence: TGCAGTGCTAGTGATAGCGGGAGGGCCCAAGAGACCCAGTACTTC.

This clonotype was picked up a small number of times. This sequence joins TRBV18 and TRBJ2-7; the D is unclear. This CDR3 region has 16 residues. Trimming stripped 6 bases from V and 4 bases from J, with 22 bases between. Germline assignment: CDR1 KGHSH and CDR2 LQKENI. The CDR3 bases are TGTGCCAGCTCCCCCAATCCCACGTACATCTCTTACGAGCAGTACTTC. This gives the protein CASSPNPTYISYEQYF.